Listed here are 11 T cell receptor beta chains from one sample, sequenced in a study of blood T cell repertoires in COVID-19. Method: immunoSEQ multiplex PCR; TCRdb's copy keeps in-frame clones and lacks some. The sample has around 700,000 clones, about nine tenths seen once. Sequencing was done on a sample of peripheral blood. These TCRs come from a woman between 18 and 29 years old with acute or convalescent COVID-19.

The chain recombines TRBV19 with TRBJ1-4; TRBD1 is a possible D gene (6 bases). The germline CDR1 and CDR2 sequences are LNHDA and SQIVND (reference sequence). CDR3 length: 13 residues. V gave up 6 bases and J gave up 3 bases, with 8 bases separating them. Here the CDR3 DNA reads TGTGCCAGTAGGACAGGTCCTAATGAAAAACTGTTTTTT. The encoded protein is CASRTGPNEKLFF. Complete variable domain (other parts from reference TRBV19 and TRBJ1-4): DGGITQSPKYLFRKEGQNVTLSCEQNLNHDAMYWYRQDPGQGLRLIYYSQIVNDFQKGDIAEGYSVSREKKESFPLTVTSAQKNPTAFYLCASRTGPNEKLFFGSGTQLSVL.

The chain carries TRBV9 and TRBJ1-3; no reliable D call. V lost 0 bases and J lost 6, with 10 bases in between. The germline V gene has CDR1 SGDLS and CDR2 YYNGEE. This CDR3 spans 14 amino acids. The CDR3 DNA reads as TGTGCCAGCAGCGTAGGCCCAAGAGCAAACACCATATATTTT. This gives the protein CASSVGPRANTIYF.

The sample holds one count of this clone. The J gene is TRBJ1-2, the V gene TRBV7-9; a possible D gene is TRBD1 (6 bases). There are 13 residues in the CDR3. Trimming removed 5 bases at V and 4 bases at J, with 11 bases between. CDR1 and CDR2 from the germline V gene are SEHNR and FQNEAQ (reference sequence). The CDR3 region has the DNA TGTGCCAGCAGCGGTCTACAGGGCTATGGCTACACCTTC. Translating gives CASSGLQGYGYTF.

The rearrangement links TRBV9 to TRBJ1-1; no definite D call. Germline V CDR1 and CDR2: SGDLS, YYNGEE. V was clipped by 1 base and J by 4 bases, with 11 bases between them. The CDR3 consists of 14 residues. CDR3 nucleotide sequence: TGTGCCAGCAGCGTAAATCCCTCGGGCACTGAAGCTTTCTTT. Residues: CASSVNPSGTEAFF. The full variable domain, its missing parts supplied by reference TRBV9 and TRBJ1-1, is DSGVTQTPKHLITATGQRVTLRCSPRSGDLSVYWYQQSLDQGLQFLIQYYNGEERAKGNILERFSAQQFPDLHSELNLSSLELGDSALYFCASSVNPSGTEAFFGQGTRLTVV.

CDR3 DNA sequence: TGTGCCAGCAGGGCAGGGGAAGGTAATTCACCCCTCCACTTT. Residues: CASRAGEGNSPLHF. This chain joins TRBV6-5 and TRBJ1-6; maybe TRBD1 (6 bases). V lost 6 bases, J lost 6 bases, and 12 bases lay in between. Germline loops: CDR1 MNHEY, CDR2 SVGAGI. The CDR3 covers 14 residues.

The V call is TRBV2, the J call TRBJ2-7, with TRBD1 matching 10 bases. Trimming at V came to 6 bases and at J to 3 bases, leaving 5 bases not matched to a gene. Germline CDR1 and CDR2: SNHLY and FYNNEI. The CDR3 runs 14 residues. The CDR3 coding sequence is TGTGCCAGCAGAGAGGGACAGGGGATCTACGAGCAGTACTTC. It is translated as CASREGQGIYEQYF.

The genes are TRBV27 and TRBJ1-1; 7 positions agree with TRBD1. The CDR3 contains 14 residues. Per germline, CDR1 MNHEY and CDR2 SMNVEV (reference sequence). The V segment lost 6 bases and the J segment 6 bases; nucleotides outside the gene matches: 10. For the CDR3, the DNA is TGTGCCAGCAGCCGACGACAGGGCGGCGCTGAAGCTTTCTTT. This codes for CASSRRQGGAEAFF.

This clone was seen just once. The rearrangement joins TRBV6-5 to TRBJ1-2; D is unresolved. CDR1 MNHEY and CDR2 SVGAGI come from the germline V gene. The length of the CDR3 is 13 residues. V was cut by 8 bases and J by 8 bases, with 18 bases left in between. The CDR3 bases are TGTGCCAGCTCTTTGATAGGCGACAAAGGCTACACCTTC. Translated: CASSLIGDKGYTF.

The genes are TRBV7-6 and TRBJ2-3; 13 positions agree with TRBD2. V lost 3 bases and J lost 5; bases outside the gene matches: 14. The CDR3 contains 19 residues. Per the germline V gene, CDR1 is SGHVS and CDR2 is FNYEAQ. This chain's CDR3 is CASSFRYDRTSGGLDTQYF. The CDR3 nucleotides are TGTGCCAGCAGCTTTCGGTATGACCGGACTAGCGGGGGTCTAGATACGCAGTATTTT. The whole variable domain, filled in from reference TRBV7-6 and TRBJ2-3, reads GAGVSQSPRYKVTKRGQDVALRCDPISGHVSLYWYRQALGQGPEFLTYFNYEAQQDKSGLPNDRFSAERPEGSISTLTIQRTEQRDSAMYRCASSFRYDRTSGGLDTQYFGPGTRLTVL.

A word on this clone: This may come from a read error, since a much larger clone is one base off. V is TRBV6-2 or TRBV6-3 and J is TRBJ1-2; the match to TRBD1 covers 7 bases. V trimming: 6 bases; J trimming: 2 bases; junction bases outside the gene matches: 3. CDR1 MNHEY and CDR2 SVGEGT come from the germline V gene. The CDR3 contains 13 residues. CDR3 residues: CASSPTGNYGYTF. The CDR3 nucleotides read TGTGCCAGCAGCCCGACAGGGAACTATGGCTACACCTTC.

The rearrangement uses TRBV24-1 and TRBJ2-4; no reliable D call. Trimming stripped 2 bases from V and 4 bases from J, with 5 bases between. This CDR3 has 13 residues. Germline CDR1 and CDR2: KGHDR and SFDVKD. The CDR3 DNA reads TGTGCCACCAGTGATTACCGGAAAAACATTCAGTACTTC. This sequence encodes CATSDYRKNIQYF.